This is a list of T cell receptor beta chains from one sample in a study of chemoradiotherapy in HPV16-positive cancers. Only in-frame clones appear in the TCRdb table, and some are missing; sequencing was by immunoSEQ multiplex PCR. Of roughly 23,000 clones detected, approximately 90% appear once; the ten largest clones hold about 5.6%. This specimen was blood, taken from a patient who underwent chemoradiotherapy. The receptors derive from a human donor with HPV-associated anogenital cancer. Each CDR3 is given with its conserved first and last residue. A D gene is named only where the DNA matches it firmly. Clone size, where shown, is once, few, many, or a class for clones that have expanded.

size	V	J	D	DNA	CDR3
few	TRBV30	TRBJ1-1	.	TGTGCCTGGAGTTCGGGACCGAAGAACACTGAAGCTTTCTTT	CAWSSGPKNTEAFF
.	TRBV29-1	TRBJ1-2	.	TGCAGCGTTGAAGATAATGACTATGGCTACACCTTC	CSVEDNDYGYTF
.	TRBV6-1	TRBJ1-1	.	TGTGCCAGCAGTGAAGTTCGGGTTACTGAAGCTTTCTTT	CASSEVRVTEAFF
.	TRBV11-2	TRBJ2-5	TRBD2	TGTGCCAGCAGCTCGCGTCCCAGCGGGAGGGTCCAGGAGACCCAGTACTTC	CASSSRPSGRVQETQYF
.	TRBV11-1	TRBJ2-5	.	TGTGCCAGCAGCAAACGTCCAGGACTCGTTGGAGTACAAGAGACCCAGTACTTC	CASSKRPGLVGVQETQYF
once	TRBV5-1	TRBJ1-6	TRBD1	TGCGCCAGCAGCTCCGGATGGGGACAGATTAATTCACCCCTCCACTTT	CASSSGWGQINSPLHF
.	TRBV7-9	TRBJ2-3	.	TGTGCCAGCAGCTTAGTGGGCAGGTTCTTCCCCGATACGCAGTATTTT	CASSLVGRFFPDTQYF
.	TRBV5-1	TRBJ2-2	TRBD1	TGCGCCAGCAGCACCCAGGGGGTCGACACCGGGGAGCTGTTTTTT	CASSTQGVDTGELFF
.	TRBV6-5	TRBJ1-2	TRBD1	TGTGCCAGCAGTCGGACAGGAAACTATGGCTACACCTTC	CASSRTGNYGYTF
.	TRBV7-6	TRBJ1-1	.	TGTGCCAGCAGCACGAGGGGGGGTTCTGAAGCTTTCTTT	CASSTRGGSEAFF
.	TRBV15	TRBJ2-1	.	TGTGCCACCAGCAGAGATCCCGGGACTTCGCTCGCCCACAATGAGCAGTTCTTC	CATSRDPGTSLAHNEQFF
.	TRBV30	TRBJ1-1	.	TGTGCCTGGAGTTACGGCGGGCAGACTGAAGCTTTCTTT	CAWSYGGQTEAFF
.	TRBV2	TRBJ1-2	TRBD1	TGTGCCAGCCTACAGGGGGCGCGTATTGGGGGCTACACCTTC	CASLQGARIGGYTF
.	TRBV7-9	TRBJ1-4	TRBD1	TGTGCCAGCAGCTCCAGGGGGGAGGGTAATGAAAAACTGTTTTTT	CASSSRGEGNEKLFF
.	TRBV11-3	TRBJ2-2	.	TGTGCCAGCAGCCAAGGGGTCGGGGAGCTGTTTTTT	CASSQGVGELFF
.	TRBV29-1	TRBJ1-1	.	TGCAGCGTTTTGACGGTGAACACTGAAGCTTTCTTT	CSVLTVNTEAFF
.	TRBV29-1	TRBJ1-2	TRBD1	TGCAGCGTTGACGGACAGGCCAACTATGGCTACACCTTC	CSVDGQANYGYTF
once	TRBV19	TRBJ1-4	.	TGTGCCAGTAGCGAGGGGAGGGTCGTAGAAAAACTGTTTTTT	CASSEGRVVEKLFF
few	TRBV6-1	TRBJ1-2	TRBD1	TGTGCCAGCAGTGAAGATGGGACAGCTAGCTATGGCTACACCTTC	CASSEDGTASYGYTF
once	TRBV6-5	TRBJ2-2	.	TGTGCCAGCAGCCCTATGGGCGGGGAGCTATTTTTT	CASSPMGGELFF
.	TRBV7-8	TRBJ1-5	.	TGTGCCAGCAGCCGGTCGGAGGGGGGTCAGCCCCAGCATTTT	CASSRSEGGQPQHF
.	TRBV11-3	TRBJ2-1	.	TGTGCCAGCAGCTTGGGACGGCGTGACAATGAGCAGTTCTTC	CASSLGRRDNEQFF
.	TRBV10-3	TRBJ1-1	.	TGTGCCATCAGCAAGGGAACGCGATCACCTGAAGCTTTCTTT	CAISKGTRSPEAFF
.	TRBV7-3	TRBJ1-5	TRBD1	TGTGCCAGCAGCCCACGCGGGACAGGGGTTGAGCCCCAGCATTTT	CASSPRGTGVEPQHF
.	TRBV7-2	TRBJ2-1	.	TGTGCCAGCAGCCCCCGTTGGTCGGGGAGCAATGAGCAGTTCTTC	CASSPRWSGSNEQFF
.	TRBV5-1	TRBJ2-5	.	TGCGCCAGCAGCTCTGCGGGGGCGATCCAAGAGACCCAGTACTTC	CASSSAGAIQETQYF
few	TRBV29-1	TRBJ2-3	TRBD2	TGCAGCGTTGATGTGGGGCGGGGGAGCACAGATACGCAGTATTTT	CSVDVGRGSTDTQYF
.	TRBV18	TRBJ1-3	.	TGTGCCAGCTCACCCGGAAGGTCCGGAAACACCATATATTTT	CASSPGRSGNTIYF
.	TRBV25-1	TRBJ2-2	.	TGTGCCAGTTCTACAGGGGAGGGGACCGGGGAGCTGTTTTTT	CASSTGEGTGELFF
.	TRBV7-9	TRBJ2-3	.	TGTGCCAGCAGCGCCACTAGAACCTCCACAGATACGCAGTATTTT	CASSATRTSTDTQYF
.	TRBV19	TRBJ2-2	TRBD2	TGTGCCAGTGCTGAGAGACTAGCGGGGCCCCTGAACACCGGGGAGCTGTTTTTT	CASAERLAGPLNTGELFF
.	TRBV25-1	TRBJ1-2	TRBD1	TGTGCCAGCAGTGAATGGTTCCCTGCAGGGGGCGGCTTCGGCTACACCTTC	CASSEWFPAGGGFGYTF
few	TRBV4-1	TRBJ1-5	TRBD1	TGCGCCAGCAGCCAAGCGTTGGGGACAGGTCGAGAACAGCCCCAGCATTTT	CASSQALGTGREQPQHF
few	TRBV7-8	TRBJ1-2	.	TGTGCCAGCAGCCCGGGGACGGGAGGCTACACCTTC	CASSPGTGGYTF
few	TRBV7-9	TRBJ1-1	TRBD1	TGTGCCAGCAGCCTCCGGACAGGGTACGACGCTTTCTTT	CASSLRTGYDAFF
.	TRBV6-5	TRBJ1-6	.	TGTGCCAGCCAGATGTCTAATAATTCACCCCTCCACTTT	CASQMSNNSPLHF
.	TRBV4-2	TRBJ2-1	TRBD2	TGTGCCAGCAGCCAAGATCCCTTTAGACTAGCGGGGGGGAGCTCCTACAATGAGCAGTTCTTC	CASSQDPFRLAGGSSYNEQFF
.	TRBV5-1	TRBJ2-5	TRBD2	TGCGCCAGCAGCGGGACTAAACAAGAGACCCAGTACTTC	CASSGTKQETQYF
.	TRBV7-6	TRBJ1-3	.	TGTGCCAGCAGCTACCTTAATAGCTCTGGAAACACCATATATTTT	CASSYLNSSGNTIYF
.	TRBV9	TRBJ2-3	TRBD2	TGTGCCAGCAGCGTAGAGGCGAGTAGCGGGGGGGTTAAGGTTGGCACAGATACGCAGTATTTT	CASSVEASSGGVKVGTDTQYF